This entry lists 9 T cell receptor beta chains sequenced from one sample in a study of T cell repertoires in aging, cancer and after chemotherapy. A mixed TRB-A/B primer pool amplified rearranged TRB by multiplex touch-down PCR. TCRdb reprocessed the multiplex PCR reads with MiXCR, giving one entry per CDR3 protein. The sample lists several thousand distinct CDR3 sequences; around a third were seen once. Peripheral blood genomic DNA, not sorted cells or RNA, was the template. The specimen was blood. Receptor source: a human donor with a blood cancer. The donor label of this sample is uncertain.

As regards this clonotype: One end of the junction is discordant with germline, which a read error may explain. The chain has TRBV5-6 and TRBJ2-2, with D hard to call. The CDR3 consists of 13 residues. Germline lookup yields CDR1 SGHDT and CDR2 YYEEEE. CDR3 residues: CASSSEVSGELFF. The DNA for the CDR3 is TGCGCCAGCTCGTCGGAAGTGTCCGGGGAGCTGTTTTTT.

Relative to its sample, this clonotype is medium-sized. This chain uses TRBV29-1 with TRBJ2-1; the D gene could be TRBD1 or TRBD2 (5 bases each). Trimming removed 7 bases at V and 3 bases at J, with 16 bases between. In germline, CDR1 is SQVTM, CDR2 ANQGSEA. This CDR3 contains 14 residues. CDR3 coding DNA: TGCAGCGCCGGAGCAGGGACCTACTACAATGAGCAGTTCTTC. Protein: CSAGAGTYYNEQFF.

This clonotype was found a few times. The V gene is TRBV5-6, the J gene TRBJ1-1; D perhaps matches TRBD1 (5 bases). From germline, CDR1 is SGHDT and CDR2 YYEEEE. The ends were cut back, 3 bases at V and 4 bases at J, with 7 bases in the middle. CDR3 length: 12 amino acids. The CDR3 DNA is TGTGCCAGCAGCTCGGGGACCACTGAAGCTTTCTTT. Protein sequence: CASSSGTTEAFF.

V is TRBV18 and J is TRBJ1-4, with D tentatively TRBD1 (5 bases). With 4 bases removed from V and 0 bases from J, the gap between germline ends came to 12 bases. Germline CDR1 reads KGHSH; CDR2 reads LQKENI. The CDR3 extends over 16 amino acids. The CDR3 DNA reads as TGTGCCAGCTCACTGAGACAGAGTGCAACTAATGAAAAACTGTTTTTT. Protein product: CASSLRQSATNEKLFF.

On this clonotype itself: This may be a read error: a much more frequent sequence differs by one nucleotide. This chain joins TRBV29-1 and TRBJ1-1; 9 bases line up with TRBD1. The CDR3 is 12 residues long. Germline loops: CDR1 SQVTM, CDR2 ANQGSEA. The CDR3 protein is CIVEEGTGEAFF. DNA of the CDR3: TGCATCGTTGAAGAAGGGACAGGGGAAGCTTTCTTT.

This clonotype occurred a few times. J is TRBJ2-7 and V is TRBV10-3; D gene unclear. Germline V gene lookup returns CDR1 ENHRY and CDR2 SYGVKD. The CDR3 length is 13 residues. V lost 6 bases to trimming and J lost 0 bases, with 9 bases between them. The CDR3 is CAIRAGDSYEQYF. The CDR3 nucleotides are TGTGCCATCAGGGCCGGAGACTCCTACGAGCAGTACTTC.

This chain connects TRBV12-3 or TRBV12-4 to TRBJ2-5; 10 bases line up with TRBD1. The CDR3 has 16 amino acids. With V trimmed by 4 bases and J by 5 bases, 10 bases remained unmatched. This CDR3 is CASSYSGTGAMETQYF. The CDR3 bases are TGTGCCAGCAGTTACTCCGGGACAGGGGCGATGGAGACCCAGTACTTC.

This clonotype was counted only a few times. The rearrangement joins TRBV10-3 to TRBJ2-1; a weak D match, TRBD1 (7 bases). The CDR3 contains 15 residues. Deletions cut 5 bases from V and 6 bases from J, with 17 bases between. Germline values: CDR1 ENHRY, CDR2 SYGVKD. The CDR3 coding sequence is TGTGCCATCAGTTTTCGGCAGGGGGGAGGCAATGAGCAGTTCTTC. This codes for CAISFRQGGGNEQFF.

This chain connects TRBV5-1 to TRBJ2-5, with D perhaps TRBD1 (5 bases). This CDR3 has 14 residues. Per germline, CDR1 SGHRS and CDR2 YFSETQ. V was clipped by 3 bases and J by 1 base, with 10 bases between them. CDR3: CASSSGHFQETQYF. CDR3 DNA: TGCGCCAGCAGCTCTGGACACTTCCAAGAGACCCAGTACTTC.